The entry below describes one T cell receptor beta chain. Its antigen is not known. These data belong to a study of shared clonotypes between healthy human individuals. Both subsets, CD45RA+ naive and CD45RA-negative memory, were split from the CD4+ cells. Assay: immunoSEQ multiplex PCR; the TCRdb copy retains only in-frame clones and omits some. The sample yields about 2.4 million clones, more than 90% seen once. Whole-study results and caveats: How much donors shared clonotypes was expected to be affected by sequencing depth.

V dropped 1 base and J dropped 3 bases, with 11 bases sitting between them. Germline CDR1 is SGHRS and CDR2 is YFSETQ. The CDR3 spans 15 residues. The chain uses TRBV5-1 and TRBJ1-5; D uncertain. The sequencing sample was made of naive CD4+ T cells sorted from blood. Subset indicated: CD45RA+ positively selected. The receptor was isolated from a man between 18 and 29 years old in good health. CDR3: CASSLNPGDNQPQHF. CDR3 DNA sequence: TGCGCCAGCAGCTTGAATCCAGGAGACAATCAGCCCCAGCATTTT.